The 17 T cell receptor beta chains reported below all come from one sample, sequenced in a study of blood T cell repertoires in COVID-19. Sequenced by immunoSEQ multiplex PCR; TCRdb stores in-frame clones only, minus some. The table has about 370,000 clones, roughly nine tenths seen once. What was sequenced was PBMCs or T cells enriched from blood (not recorded which). Source of these receptors: a man younger than 35 who had recovered from COVID-19.

This rearrangement joins TRBV14 to TRBJ2-1; TRBD2 is a possible D gene (6 bases). The CDR3 extends over 15 amino acids. CDR1 is SGHDN, CDR2 FVKESK, per germline. V was pared by 1 base and J by 7 bases, with 14 bases between. This CDR3 is CASSQVAWRDNEQFF. As DNA, the CDR3 is TGTGCCAGCAGCCAAGTAGCGTGGAGGGATAATGAGCAGTTCTTC. Looking up the rest from reference TRBV14 and TRBJ2-1 gives the full variable domain: EAGVTQFPSHSVIEKGQTVTLRCDPISGHDNLYWYRRVMGKEIKFLLHFVKESKQDESGMPNNRFLAERTGGTYSTLKVQPAELEDSGVYFCASSQVAWRDNEQFFGPGTRLTVL.

This chain uses TRBV4-3 with TRBJ1-3, with unresolved D. Germline V gene data show CDR1 as LGHNA and CDR2 as YSLEER. The V end was cut by 1 base, the J end by 3 bases, with 4 bases between. This CDR3 region has 13 residues. The DNA for the CDR3 is TGCGCCAGCAGCCAAGCCGGTGGAAACACCATATATTTT. This translates into CASSQAGGNTIYF.

This chain uses TRBV11-3 with TRBJ2-7, with 8 bases that match TRBD1. Losses at the gene ends were 6 bases for V and 3 bases for J; bases not matched to a gene: 10. CDR1 and CDR2 (germline): SGHNT, YENEEA. The CDR3 spans 15 residues. The CDR3 reads CASSYGQGLVYEQYF. Written as DNA, the CDR3 is TGTGCCAGCAGTTATGGACAGGGTCTCGTCTACGAGCAGTACTTC.

This sequence joins TRBV5-1 and TRBJ2-1, with a possible D match to TRBD1 (5 bases). The CDR3 totals 15 residues. CDR1 is SGHRS, CDR2 YFSETQ, per germline. V lost 4 bases, J lost 6 bases, and 17 bases lay in between. Written as DNA, the CDR3 is TGCGCCAGCAGCCCCGACAGTCCCGCAATCAATGAGCAGTTCTTC. It specifies CASSPDSPAINEQFF.

This clone was seen only a few times. The rearrangement joins TRBV25-1 to TRBJ2-7, with TRBD1 matching over 8 bases. This CDR3 contains 16 residues. CDR1 and CDR2 from the germline V gene are MGHDK and SYGVNS. V was pared by 5 bases and J by 2 bases, with 11 bases of the junction left unmatched. The CDR3 DNA sequence: TGTGCCAGCAGTCCTTACTCGGACAGGGTAACCTACGAGCAGTACTTC. Translated, it gives CASSPYSDRVTYEQYF.

This chain uses TRBV2 with TRBJ2-7; 8 bases are shared with TRBD1. Losses at the gene ends were 8 bases for V and 2 bases for J; bases not matched to a gene: 5. Germline-derived CDR1 and CDR2 are SNHLY and FYNNEI. The CDR3 covers 13 residues. This CDR3 is CASGVQGAYEQYF. In DNA form, the CDR3 reads TGTGCCAGCGGGGTACAGGGGGCCTACGAGCAGTACTTC.

The chain links TRBV29-1 to TRBJ2-1; 9 bases align to TRBD2. In germline, CDR1 is SQVTM, CDR2 ANQGSEA. The trim removed 7 bases at V and 4 bases at J, leaving 8 bases unmatched. The CDR3 runs 14 residues. CDR3 DNA sequence: TGCAGCGCTCCTCTAGCGGGAATTTACAATGAGCAGTTCTTC. Its translation: CSAPLAGIYNEQFF.

This clone was observed once. The genes are TRBV19 and TRBJ2-7; TRBD2 aligns across 10 bases. CDR1 is LNHDA and CDR2 is SQIVND in the germline V gene (reference sequence). The V and J ends lost 6 bases and 0 bases, in that order; junction bases with no gene match: 5. CDR3 length: 15 amino acids. CDR3 loop: CASRQLAGYSYEQYF. The DNA for the CDR3 is TGTGCCAGTAGGCAACTAGCGGGATACTCCTACGAGCAGTACTTC.

The V call is TRBV11-3, the J call TRBJ2-2, with 9 nucleotides matching TRBD2. This CDR3 comprises 14 residues. The germline V gene encodes CDR1 SGHNT and CDR2 YENEEA. With V trimmed by 7 bases and J by 4 bases, 4 bases remained unmatched. This CDR3 is CASKAGGTTGELFF. The CDR3 region has the DNA TGTGCCAGCAAAGCGGGAGGCACCACCGGGGAGCTGTTTTTT.

The chain couples TRBV27 to TRBJ1-5; D is possibly TRBD1 (5 bases). This CDR3 has 12 amino acids. Trimming left V 9 bases short and J 4 bases short, with 10 bases between. The V gene's germline CDR1 is MNHEY and CDR2 SMNVEV (reference sequence). In nucleotides, the CDR3 is TGTGCCAGTGGGGGAGGGAATCAGCCCCAGCATTTT. It codes for CASGGGNQPQHF.

The chain is built from TRBV27 and TRBJ2-7; D not certain. The CDR3 is made up of 14 amino acids. Germline lookup yields CDR1 MNHEY and CDR2 SMNVEV (reference sequence). V lost 3 bases, J lost 0 bases, and 9 bases lay in between. CDR3: CASSFPSSSYEQYF. The CDR3 coding sequence is TGTGCCAGCAGTTTCCCCTCCTCCTCCTACGAGCAGTACTTC.

The chain combines TRBV27 with TRBJ1-2, with TRBD1 matching over 9 bases. Unmatched junction bases numbered 11, after V lost 8 bases and J lost 4 bases. The CDR3 covers 15 residues. Per germline, CDR1 MNHEY and CDR2 SMNVEV (reference sequence). The chain's CDR3 is CASGERDREFYGYTF. CDR3 in DNA: TGTGCCAGCGGGGAAAGGGACAGGGAGTTCTATGGCTACACCTTC.

The J gene is TRBJ2-6, the V gene TRBV2; D unresolved. The length of the CDR3 is 15 residues. Deletions cut 2 bases from V and 0 bases from J, with 5 bases between. The germline V gene encodes CDR1 SNHLY and CDR2 FYNNEI. CDR3 region: CASSEQSSGANVLTF. As DNA, the CDR3 is TGTGCCAGCAGTGAACAGTCCTCTGGGGCCAACGTCCTGACTTTC.

Comments on this clone: Different DNA sequences within this sample yield the same CDR3. This chain links TRBV6-5 with TRBJ1-5; the D is unclear. Trimming left V 6 bases short and J 4 bases short, with 10 bases between. The CDR3 consists of 13 residues. Germline loops: CDR1 MNHEY, CDR2 SVGAGI. CDR3 residues: CASSLQENQPQHF. The DNA of the CDR3 is TGTGCCAGCAGCCTGCAGGAAAATCAGCCCCAGCATTTT.

This chain uses TRBV5-1 with TRBJ2-3; possibly TRBD1 for D (5 bases). Germline V gene lookup returns CDR1 SGHRS and CDR2 YFSETQ. There are 17 residues in the CDR3. V shed 0 bases and J shed 4 bases, with 18 bases lying between them. CDR3 in amino acids: CASSLDGAWLVADTQYF. In nucleotides, the CDR3 is TGCGCCAGCAGCTTGGATGGGGCTTGGCTCGTTGCAGATACGCAGTATTTT.

V usage is TRBV14 and J usage is TRBJ2-1; 10 bases map to TRBD2. Germline CDR1 reads SGHDN; CDR2 reads FVKESK. The CDR3 is made up of 19 amino acids. V gave up 0 bases and J gave up 4 bases; unmatched junction bases: 12. CDR3 sequence reads: CASSQDVALSGGGYNEQFF. The CDR3 DNA follows: TGTGCCAGCAGCCAAGATGTTGCCCTAAGCGGGGGGGGTTACAATGAGCAGTTCTTC.

The genes are TRBV28 and TRBJ2-7; the D gene is possibly TRBD2 (6 bases). Germline lookup yields CDR1 MDHEN and CDR2 SYDVKM. The CDR3 consists of 13 residues. V was shortened by 5 bases and J by 0 bases, with 8 bases between the two germline ends. The CDR3 DNA is TGTGCCAGCAGTGGGGGGAGCTCCTACGAGCAGTACTTC. Amino acid sequence: CASSGGSSYEQYF.